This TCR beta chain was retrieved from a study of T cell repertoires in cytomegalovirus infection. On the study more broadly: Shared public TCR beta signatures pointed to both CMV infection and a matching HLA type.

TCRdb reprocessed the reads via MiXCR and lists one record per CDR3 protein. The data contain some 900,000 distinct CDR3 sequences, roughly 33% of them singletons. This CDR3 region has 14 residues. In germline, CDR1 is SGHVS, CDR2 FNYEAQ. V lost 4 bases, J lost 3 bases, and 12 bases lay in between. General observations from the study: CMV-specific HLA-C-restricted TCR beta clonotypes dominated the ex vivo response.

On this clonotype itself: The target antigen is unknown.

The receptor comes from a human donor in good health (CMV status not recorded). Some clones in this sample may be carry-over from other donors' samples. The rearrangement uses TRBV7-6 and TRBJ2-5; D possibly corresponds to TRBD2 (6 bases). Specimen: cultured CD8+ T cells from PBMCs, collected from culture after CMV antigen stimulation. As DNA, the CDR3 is TGTGCCAGCAGCTCCCGGGCTAGCGAAGAGACCCAGTACTTC. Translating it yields CASSSRASEETQYF.